The rows below give T cell receptor beta chains drawn from one sample of a study of regulatory T cells in long-lasting Graves disease. TCRdb used MiXCR to reprocess the multiplex PCR reads, holding one entry per CDR3 protein. The sample contains approximately 400,000 distinct CDR3 sequences, about 15% of which appear only once. The sample was also reused in another study, on T cells in Graves' hyperthyroidism and ophthalmopathy.

The source material was peripheral blood mononuclear cells (PBMCs), sampled at new diagnosis, from a patient treated with antithyroid drugs. The receptors shown here come from a woman aged 40 to 50 with Graves disease. Both conserved end residues are part of each CDR3. Each record gives: clone size, J gene, D gene, V gene, CDR3 DNA, CDR3 protein. The D gene is left open where the match is weak. Expanded clones are given a class, and other clones once, few, many or no size at all.

few	TRBJ1-1	.	TRBV18	TGTGCCAGCTCCAATACGGGGGCAACGACTGAAGCTTTCTTT	CASSNTGATTEAFF
many	TRBJ2-7	TRBD1	TRBV5-1	TGCGCCAGCAGCCCACGGACAGGCCTTACCTACGAGCAGTACTTC	CASSPRTGLTYEQYF
many	TRBJ2-1	TRBD2	TRBV28	TGTGCCAGCAGTTTCCCAATAGCGGGAGACGATTACGGCGATGAGCAGTTCTTC	CASSFPIAGDDYGDEQFF
many	TRBJ2-2	.	TRBV3-1	TGTGCCAGCAGCCAATACGGGAGCGTTACCGGGGAGCTGTTTTTT	CASSQYGSVTGELFF
few	TRBJ1-1	.	TRBV19	TGTGCCAGTAGTCCTTTGTACACTGAAGCTTTCTTT	CASSPLYTEAFF
.	TRBJ2-3	.	TRBV12-3/TRBV12-4	TGTGCCAGCAGTTTAGGGCGGAACACAGATACGCAGTATTTT	CASSLGRNTDTQYF
many	TRBJ2-7	.	TRBV12-3/TRBV12-4	TGTGCCAGCACCAAAGGGGGGCCAGACTACGAGCAGTACTTC	CASTKGGPDYEQYF
few	TRBJ1-4	.	TRBV5-6	TGTGCCAGCAGCTTGGCCCACGTGGAAAAACTGTTTTTT	CASSLAHVEKLFF
many	TRBJ2-2	.	TRBV2	TGTGCCAGCAGTGACCGTGGGAGTGTCATCGGGGAGCTGTTTTTT	CASSDRGSVIGELFF
many	TRBJ2-3	.	TRBV27	TGTGCCAGCAGTCCCTCTGTTCGCTGGACAGACCTCACAGATACGCAGTATTTT	CASSPSVRWTDLTDTQYF
many	TRBJ2-3	.	TRBV7-9	TGTGCCAGCAGCTCACGGGACCCCCCGGATACGCAGTATTTT	CASSSRDPPDTQYF